The clone carrying this T cell receptor beta chain showed up just a few times. Antigen specificity is unknown. The data stem from a study of a mutant IDH1 vaccine in newly diagnosed glioma. V shed 7 bases and J 0 bases; nucleotides not matched to a gene: 15. This CDR3 has 18 residues. CDR1 and CDR2 (germline): LNHDA, SQIVND (reference sequence). Time point denoted: week 35, safety follow-up. A 20-mer mutant IDH1 peptide at 300 ug was injected subcutaneously with topical imiquimod. Repertoires were generated with immunoSEQ multiplex PCR, while TCRdb's copy carries only in-frame clones and drops some. The top ten clones hold roughly 6.8% of a sample with around 44,000 clones, around four fifths of them seen once. The study, taken as a whole, reports: The vaccine induced immune responses, and these occurred in roughly 95% of patients.

The source material was PBMCs, sampled from a glioma patient whose treatment included an IDH1 peptide vaccine. This chain uses TRBV19 with TRBJ1-5, with 7 nucleotides matching TRBD1. The clonotype was recovered from a man aged 35-49 years with glioma. The CDR3 region has the DNA TGTGCCAGTACCCAGCGTGGGACAGTCTATAATAGCAATCAGCCCCAGCATTTT. Residues: CASTQRGTVYNSNQPQHF.